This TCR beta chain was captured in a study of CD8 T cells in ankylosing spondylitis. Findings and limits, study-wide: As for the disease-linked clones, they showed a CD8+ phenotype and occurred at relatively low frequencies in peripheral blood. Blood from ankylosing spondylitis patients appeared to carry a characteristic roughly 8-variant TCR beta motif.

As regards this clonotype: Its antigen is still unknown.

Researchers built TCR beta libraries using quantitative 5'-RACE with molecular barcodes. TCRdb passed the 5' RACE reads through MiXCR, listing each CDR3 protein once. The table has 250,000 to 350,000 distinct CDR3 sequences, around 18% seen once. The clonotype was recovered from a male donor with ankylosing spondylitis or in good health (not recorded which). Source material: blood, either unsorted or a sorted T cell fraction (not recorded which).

DNA for the CDR3: TGTGCCAGCAGCGCGGGAGGTTTACCTTTCTTC. Translation gives CASSAGGLPFF. The genes are TRBV12-3 or TRBV12-4 and TRBJ2-1, with 8 bases fitting TRBD2. CDR3 length: 11 amino acids. The J segment lost 16 bases and the V segment lost 6 bases, leaving 8 bases of the junction unmatched.